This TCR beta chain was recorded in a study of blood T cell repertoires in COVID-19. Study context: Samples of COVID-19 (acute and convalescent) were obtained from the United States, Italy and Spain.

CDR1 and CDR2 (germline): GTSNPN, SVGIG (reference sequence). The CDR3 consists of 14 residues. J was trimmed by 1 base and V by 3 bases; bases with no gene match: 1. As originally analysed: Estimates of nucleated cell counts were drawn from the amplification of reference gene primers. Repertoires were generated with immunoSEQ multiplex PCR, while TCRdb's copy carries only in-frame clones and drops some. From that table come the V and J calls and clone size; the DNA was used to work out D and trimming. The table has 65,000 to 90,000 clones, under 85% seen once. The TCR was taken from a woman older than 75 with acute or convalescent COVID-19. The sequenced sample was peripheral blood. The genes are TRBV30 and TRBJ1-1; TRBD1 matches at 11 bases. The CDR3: CAWRGTGGNTEAFF. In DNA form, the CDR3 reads TGTGCCTGGAGGGGGACAGGGGGGAACACTGAAGCTTTCTTT.